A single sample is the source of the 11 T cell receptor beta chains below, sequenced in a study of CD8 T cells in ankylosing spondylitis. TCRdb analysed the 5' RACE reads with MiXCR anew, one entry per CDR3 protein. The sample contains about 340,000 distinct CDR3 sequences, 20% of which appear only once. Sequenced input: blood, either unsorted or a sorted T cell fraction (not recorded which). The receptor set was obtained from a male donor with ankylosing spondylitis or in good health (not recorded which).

The DNA for the CDR3 is TGTGCCAGCAGCCGACGACAGAGATCTTCCTACGAGCAGTACTTC. This codes for CASSRRQRSSYEQYF. The chain carries TRBV5-4 and TRBJ2-7; weak D call: TRBD1 (5 bases). The CDR3 extends over 15 amino acids. V gave up 4 bases and J gave up 1 base, with 15 bases separating them. Germline lookup yields CDR1 SGHNT and CDR2 YYREEE (reference sequence).

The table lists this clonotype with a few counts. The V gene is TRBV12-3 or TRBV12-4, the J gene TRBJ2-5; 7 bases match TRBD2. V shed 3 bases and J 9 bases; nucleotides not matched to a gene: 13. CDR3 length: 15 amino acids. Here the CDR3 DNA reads TGTGCCAGCAGTTTCGAGACAGCCCCCGGGGGGTCCCAGTACTTC. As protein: CASSFETAPGGSQYF.

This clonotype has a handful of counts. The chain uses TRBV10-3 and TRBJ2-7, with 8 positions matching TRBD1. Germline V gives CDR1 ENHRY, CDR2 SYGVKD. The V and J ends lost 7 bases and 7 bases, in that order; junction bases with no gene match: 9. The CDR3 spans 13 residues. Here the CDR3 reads CAITPRTGWEQYF. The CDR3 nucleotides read TGTGCCATCACCCCCCGGACAGGGTGGGAGCAGTACTTC.

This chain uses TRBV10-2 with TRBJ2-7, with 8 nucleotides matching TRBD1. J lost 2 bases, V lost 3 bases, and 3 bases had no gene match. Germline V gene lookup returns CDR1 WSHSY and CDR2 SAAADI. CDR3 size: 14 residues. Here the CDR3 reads CASSDMDRAYEQYF. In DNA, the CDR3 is TGCGCCAGCAGTGACATGGACAGGGCCTACGAGCAGTACTTC.

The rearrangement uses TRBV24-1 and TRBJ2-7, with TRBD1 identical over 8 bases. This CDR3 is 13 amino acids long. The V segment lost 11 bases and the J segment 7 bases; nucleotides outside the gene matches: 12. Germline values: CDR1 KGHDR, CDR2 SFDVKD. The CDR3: CAIWPNRGEEQYF. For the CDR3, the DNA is TGTGCCATTTGGCCGAACAGGGGGGAGGAGCAGTACTTC.

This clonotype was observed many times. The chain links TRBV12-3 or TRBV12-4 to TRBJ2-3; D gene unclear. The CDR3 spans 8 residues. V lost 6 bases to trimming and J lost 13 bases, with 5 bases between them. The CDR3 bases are TGTGCCAGCAGCCACGAGTATTTT. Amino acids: CASSHEYF.

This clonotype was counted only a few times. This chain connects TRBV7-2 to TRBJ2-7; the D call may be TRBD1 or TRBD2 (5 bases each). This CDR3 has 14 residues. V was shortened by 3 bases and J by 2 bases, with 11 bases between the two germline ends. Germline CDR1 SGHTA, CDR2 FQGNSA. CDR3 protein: CASSFWMGAYEQYF. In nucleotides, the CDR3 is TGTGCCAGCAGCTTCTGGATGGGGGCCTACGAGCAGTACTTC.

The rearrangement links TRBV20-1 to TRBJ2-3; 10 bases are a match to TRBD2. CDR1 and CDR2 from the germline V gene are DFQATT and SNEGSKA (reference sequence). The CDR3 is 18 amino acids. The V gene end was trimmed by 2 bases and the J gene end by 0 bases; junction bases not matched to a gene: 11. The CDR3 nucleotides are TGCAGTGCTAGACTCCTAGCGGGGGATTTTCATAGCACAGATACGCAGTATTTT. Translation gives CSARLLAGDFHSTDTQYF.

CDR3 nucleotide sequence: TGTGCCAGCAGTCCCACCGTGGCGATTGGTCCCTACAATGAGCAGTTCTTC. Encoded protein: CASSPTVAIGPYNEQFF. This sequence joins TRBV5-6 and TRBJ2-1, with D unclear. V was pared by 5 bases and J by 2 bases, with 20 bases between. Germline V gene lookup returns CDR1 SGHDT and CDR2 YYEEEE. The CDR3 loop spans 17 amino acids.

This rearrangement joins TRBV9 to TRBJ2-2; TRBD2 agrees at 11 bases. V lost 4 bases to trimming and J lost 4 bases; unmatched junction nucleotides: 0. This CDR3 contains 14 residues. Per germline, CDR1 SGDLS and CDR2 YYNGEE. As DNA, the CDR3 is TGTGCCAGCAGCACTAGCGGGGGCACCGGGGAGCTGTTTTTT. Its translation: CASSTSGGTGELFF.

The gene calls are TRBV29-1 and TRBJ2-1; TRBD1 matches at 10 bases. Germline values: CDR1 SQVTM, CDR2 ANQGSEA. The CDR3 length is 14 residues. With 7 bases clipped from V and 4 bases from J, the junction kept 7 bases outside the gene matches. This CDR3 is CSASDRGTYNEQFF. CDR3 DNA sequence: TGCAGCGCGTCGGACAGGGGGACTTACAATGAGCAGTTCTTC.